The text below deals with one TCR beta chain. The antigen remains undetermined. This sample was taken from a study of siplizumab effects on memory and regulatory T cells. Study-level results: An assignable naive or memory phenotype was lacking in roughly 80-95% of proliferating CD4+ or CD8+ clones. Siplizumab caused a significant drop in alloreactive sequences traceable to unstimulated CD4+ memory cells.

In each sample, some 10^5 TCR templates were assayed. Generated by immunoSEQ multiplex PCR, the TCRdb table keeps only in-frame clones and is missing some. In the table there are over 100,000 clones, 92% of which are singletons. The CDR3 totals 15 residues. The germline CDR1 and CDR2 sequences are SGHAT and FQNNGV. V lost 3 bases and J lost 3, with 15 bases in between. This rearrangement joins TRBV11-2 to TRBJ2-7; D may match TRBD1 or TRBD2 (5 bases each). Sequences were obtained from CD4+ T cells sorted from blood. The source is a human donor in good health. The CDR3 region is CASSFLRRDLYEQYF. The CDR3 region has the DNA TGTGCCAGCAGCTTCCTCCGCCGGGACCTCTACGAGCAGTACTTC.